This T cell receptor (beta chain) was sequenced in a study of blood T cell repertoires in COVID-19. Study overall: Sites across the United States, Italy and Spain contributed samples from acute and convalescent COVID-19. Nucleic acid was either cDNA or gDNA, and it came from T cells, B-cell-depleted T cells, or PBMCs.

Original handling: Estimates of nucleated cell counts were drawn from the amplification of reference gene primers. Sequenced by immunoSEQ multiplex PCR; TCRdb stores in-frame clones only, minus some. For V, J and clone size, that table is used; D and trimming come from the DNA. Found here are approximately 110,000 clones, roughly 83% of them singletons; the top ten hold about 20%. V lost 8 bases and J 11 bases, leaving 15 bases between the germline ends. Germline V gene lookup returns CDR1 MDHEN and CDR2 SYDVKM. This CDR3 has 11 residues. The TCR was taken from a woman aged 55-69 years with acute or convalescent COVID-19. Source material: peripheral blood. This chain connects TRBV28 to TRBJ1-1; D gene ambiguous. CDR3 loop: CASVSPTKAFF. The CDR3 region has the DNA TGTGCCAGCGTGTCCCCCACTAAGGCTTTCTTT. The whole variable domain, remainder taken from reference TRBV28 and TRBJ1-1, is DVKVTQSSRYLVKRTGEKVFLECVQDMDHENMFWYRQDPGLGLRLIYFSYDVKMKEKGDIPEGYSVSREKKERFSLILESASTNQTSMYLCASVSPTKAFFGQGTRLTVV.